The 31 T cell receptor beta chains below all came from one sample that was sequenced in a study of tissue T cells after allogeneic stem cell transplantation. Method: immunoSEQ multiplex PCR; TCRdb's copy keeps in-frame clones and lacks some. Of over 5,500 clones listed, roughly half are singletons. As for time point: mouse harvest day 7 after allogeneic transplant. The graft held 10^6 splenic CD5+ T cells and 10^7 T-cell-depleted bone marrow cells. The sample taken for sequencing was skin. These receptors all stem from a female BALB/c mouse given C57BL/6 T cells with graft-versus-host disease after an allogeneic hematopoietic cell transplant.

A remark on this clone: Germline and genes: mouse. The CDR3 is cut off 1 residue early in the read; its end comes from the germline J gene. V and J are TRBV20 and TRBJ2-4; D is ambiguous. The ends were cut back, 7 bases at V and 0 bases at J, with 11 bases in the middle. Germline CDR1 is GFQATS and CDR2 is STVNSAI. The CDR3 has 13 residues. The chain's CDR3 is CGVPGSSQNTLYF. The CDR3 bases that were read are TGTGGTGTTCCTGGAAGTAGTCAAAACACCTTGTAC.

This clone was counted only a few times. The genes are named according to mouse. Read sequence stops 1 residue before the CDR3 end, and the germline J gene provides the missing end. V usage is TRBV16 and J usage is TRBJ1-3; no firm D call. Germline values: CDR1 SGHSA, CDR2 FRNQAP. This CDR3 contains 15 residues. Trimming stripped 1 base from V and 0 bases from J, with 7 bases between. The CDR3 spells CASSLAGTSGNTLYF. The DNA read from the CDR3 is TGTGCAAGCAGCTTAGCAGGAACTTCTGGAAATACGCTCTAT.

In the case of this clone: Each gene name is a mouse one. The sequence runs out 1 residue before the end of the CDR3; the remainder is reconstructed from the germline J gene. The V gene is TRBV26, the J gene TRBJ2-4; D is unclear. Between the trimmed V and J ends, which lost 2 bases and 1 base, there was a span of 1 base. The CDR3 extends over 12 amino acids. Germline CDR1 and CDR2: KGHPV and FQNQEV (reference sequence). CDR3 DNA, as far as it was read: TGTGCCAGCAGTCTGGGTCAAAACACCTTGTAC. This translates into CASSLGQNTLY. The complete CDR3 sequence is CASSLGQNTLYF.

This clone is large within its sample. Gene names follow the mouse nomenclature. The read terminates 1 residue ahead of where the CDR3 ends, so the germline J gene completes it. The chain is built from TRBV16 and TRBJ1-4; 8 bases align to TRBD1. Germline trimming cut 3 bases from V and 7 bases from J; bases unmatched to any gene: 4. Germline CDR1 reads SGHSA; CDR2 reads FRNQAP. The CDR3 is made up of 14 amino acids. The chain's CDR3 is CASSFSTGVERLFF. The DNA read from the CDR3 is TGTGCAAGCAGCTTCTCGACAGGGGTCGAAAGATTATTT. The full variable domain, rest sourced from reference TRBV16 and TRBJ1-4, is NAGVIQTPRHKVTGKGQEATLWCEPISGHSAVFWYRQTIVQGLEFLTYFRNQAPIDDSGMPKERFSAQMPNQSHSTLKIQSTQPQDSAVYLCASSFSTGVERLFFGHGTKLSVL.

This clone was observed a few times. Any gene name here is a mouse gene name. CDR3: CGATNWGGAAEQYF. The DNA read from the CDR3 is TGTGGTGCTACCAACTGGGGGGGCGCGGCTGAACAGTAC. The chain couples TRBV20 to TRBJ2-7; 11 bases fit TRBD2. The CDR3 extends 1 residue past the end of the read, so its final part is completed from the germline J gene. Germline values: CDR1 GFQATS, CDR2 STVNSAI. The CDR3 covers 14 residues. V shed 4 bases and J 6 bases; nucleotides not matched to a gene: 8. The whole variable domain, filled in from reference TRBV20 and TRBJ2-7, reads GALVYQYPRRTICKSGTSMRMECQAVGFQATSVAWYRQSPQKTFELIALSTVNSAIKYEQNFTQEKFPISHPNLSFSSMTVLNAYLEDRGLYLCGATNWGGAAEQYFGPGTRLTVL.

For this clone: The gene names here belong to mouse. The observed sequence ends 1 residue before the CDR3 terminus, with the missing tail filled in from the germline J gene. The J gene is TRBJ1-5, the V gene TRBV5; 8 positions agree with TRBD1. This CDR3 region has 16 residues. Germline loops: CDR1 LGHNA, CDR2 YNLKQL (reference sequence). With V trimmed by 4 bases and J by 3 bases, 8 bases remained unmatched. CDR3 residues: CASSPSGGGSNQAPLF. The sequenced CDR3 bases are TGTGCCAGCAGCCCCTCAGGGGGCGGAAGCAACCAGGCTCCGCTT.

Of note for this clone: Gene labels here are mouse ones. The CDR3 end lies 1 residue beyond the end of the read and is filled in from the germline J gene. The rearrangement joins TRBV26 to TRBJ2-5, with TRBD2 matching over 7 bases. The trim removed 10 bases at V and 0 bases at J, leaving 4 bases unmatched. The germline V gene has CDR1 KGHPV and CDR2 FQNQEV (reference sequence). The CDR3 runs to 13 residues. CDR3 amino acids: CATLWGNQDTQYF. Incomplete CDR3 DNA: TGTGCCACGCTCTGGGGGAACCAAGACACCCAGTAC.

This clone came up a few times. The listed genes are named as in mouse. Read data end 1 residue before the CDR3 end; the end is taken from the germline J gene. The genes are TRBV23 and TRBJ2-7. The germline CDR1 and CDR2 sequences are KGHTA and FQNQQP. The CDR3 sequence is 14 residues long. The CDR3 spells CSSSQRDRSYEQYF. The DNA read from the CDR3 is TGCTCCAGCAGTCAGAGGGACCGCTCCTATGAACAGTAC. The full variable domain, completed using reference TRBV23 and TRBJ2-7, is DAAVTQKPRYLIKMKGQEAEMKCIPEKGHTAVFWYQQKQSKELKFLIYFQNQQPLDQIDMVKERFSAVCPSSSLCSLGIRTCEAEDSALYLCSSSQRDRSYEQYFGPGTRLTVL.

In this sample, this clone turned up once. The genes are named according to mouse. The observed sequence ends 1 residue before the CDR3 terminus, with the missing tail filled in from the germline J gene. This chain links TRBV26 with TRBJ2-4; TRBD2 might be the D (5 bases). CDR1 and CDR2 from the germline V gene are KGHPV and FQNQEV (reference sequence). V was clipped by 0 bases and J by 0 bases, with 7 bases between them. CDR3 length equals 15 residues. The chain's CDR3 is CASSLSLGSQNTLYF. The covered CDR3 bases are TGTGCCAGCAGTCTGTCCCTGGGAAGTCAAAACACCTTGTAC.

On this clone: Here the gene names and germline are mouse. The read gets to within 1 residue of the CDR3 end, and the germline J gene fills in the rest. This chain uses TRBV26 with TRBJ2-3, with TRBD2 matching over 8 bases. V dropped 3 bases and J dropped 1; count of bases not matched to a gene: 0. CDR3 length: 14 residues. Germline lookup yields CDR1 KGHPV and CDR2 FQNQEV (reference sequence). CDR3 in amino acids: CASSLGGGAETLYF. Partial CDR3 DNA: TGTGCCAGCAGTCTTGGGGGGGGTGCAGAAACGCTGTAT. The whole variable domain, remainder taken from reference TRBV26 and TRBJ2-3, is NSKVIQTPRYLVKGQGQKAKMRCIPEKGHPVVFWYQQNKNNEFKFLINFQNQEVLQQIDMTEKRFSAECPSNSPCSLEIQSSEAGDSALYLCASSLGGGAETLYFGSGTRLTVL.

A word on this clone: Gene names are mouse gene names. Read coverage stops 1 residue before the CDR3 terminus; the germline J gene supplies the remainder. The V gene is TRBV26, the J gene TRBJ2-7, with D perhaps given as TRBD1 or TRBD2 (5 bases each). Trimming removed 3 bases from V and 4 bases from J, with 10 bases in between. The CDR3 extends over 13 amino acids. The V gene's germline CDR1 is KGHPV and CDR2 FQNQEV (reference sequence). This chain's CDR3 is CASSLLGPYEQYF. CDR3 DNA (partial): TGTGCCAGCAGTCTTCTGGGACCTTATGAACAGTAC.

Comment on this clone: The gene names here belong to mouse. Coverage ceases 1 residue before the CDR3 finishes, and the germline J gene fills in the end. The chain couples TRBV26 to TRBJ2-2; D uncertain. The CDR3 consists of 15 residues. The germline V gene encodes CDR1 KGHPV and CDR2 FQNQEV (reference sequence). V dropped 2 bases and J dropped 2 bases, with 9 bases sitting between them. The CDR3 sequence is CASSLEFLNTGQLYF. The part of the CDR3 DNA that was read is TGTGCCAGCAGTCTGGAGTTCCTCAACACCGGGCAGCTCTAC.

About this clone itself: Mouse germline and gene names are used. The CDR3 end falls 1 residue outside the read, so it is completed with the germline J gene. The genes are TRBV16 and TRBJ1-1, with 7 bases matching TRBD1. Germline V lookup: CDR1 SGHSA, CDR2 FRNQAP. This CDR3 comprises 13 residues. Trimming removed 4 bases from V and 4 bases from J; junction bases left unmatched: 3. This chain's CDR3 is CASSSQGSTEVFF. The CDR3 DNA, read in part, is TGTGCAAGCAGCTCACAGGGGTCCACAGAAGTCTTC.

As concerns this clone: Gene names follow the mouse nomenclature. Sequencing ends 1 residue short of the CDR3 end; the germline J gene provides the rest. V is TRBV26 and J is TRBJ2-7; the match to TRBD1 covers 8 bases. Germline values: CDR1 KGHPV, CDR2 FQNQEV (reference sequence). The CDR3 is made up of 15 amino acids. V was clipped by 2 bases and J by 4 bases; unmatched bases: 7. Incomplete CDR3 DNA: TGTGCCAGCAGTCTGGCCGGGACAGGCTTGTATGAACAGTAC. This gives the protein CASSLAGTGLYEQY. The whole CDR3 region reads CASSLAGTGLYEQYF.

The sample holds a few counts of this clone. The genes and germline here are from mouse. The read is 1 residue too short to cover the CDR3 end, so that end is filled in from the germline J gene. This sequence joins TRBV23 and TRBJ2-7; the DNA was not used to check the table's D call, TRBD2. This CDR3 contains 14 residues. Germline V CDR1 and CDR2: KGHTA, FQNQQP. CDR3 sequence reads: CSSSSTGVSYEQYF. The CDR3 DNA, read in part, is TGCTCCAGCAGTTCGACTGGGGTCTCCTATGAACAGTAC.

As concerns this clone: Gene names and germline refer to mouse. CDR3 bases read: TGTGCCAGCAGCCAACAGGGGAGGGACACCGGGCAGCTCTAC. Translating gives CASSQQGRDTGQLY. Given in full, the CDR3 is CASSQQGRDTGQLYF. The chain joins TRBV5 to TRBJ2-2, with D possibly being TRBD1 (6 bases). The CDR3 is cut off 1 residue early in the read; its end comes from the germline J gene. The CDR3 totals 15 residues. The V and J ends lost 2 bases and 3 bases respectively, with 10 bases between them. Germline CDR1 and CDR2: LGHNA and YNLKQL (reference sequence).

In regard to this clone: Mouse names are used for the genes. The read falls 1 residue short of the CDR3 end, and the missing part is taken from the germline J gene. This chain uses TRBV26 with TRBJ1-2, with D possibly TRBD1 on 6 matching bases. This CDR3 is built from 13 residues. Germline CDR1 reads KGHPV; CDR2 reads FQNQEV (reference sequence). The germline V and J ends were trimmed by 7 bases and 1 base, with 10 bases remaining between them. CDR3 bases read: TGTGCCAGCAAGGGACAAATAAACTCCGACTACACC. The encoded protein is CASKGQINSDYT. The CDR3 reads in full as CASKGQINSDYTF.

In this sample, this clone turned up a few times. Gene and germline names: mouse. The read halts 1 residue ahead of the CDR3 end, with the missing end drawn from the germline J gene. This sequence joins TRBV1 and TRBJ1-4; 7 bases are a match to TRBD1. Trimming at V came to 6 bases and at J to 2 bases, leaving 6 bases not matched to a gene. The CDR3 has 15 residues. CDR1 and CDR2 from the germline V gene are NSQYPW and LRSPGD (reference sequence). The CDR3 spells CTCSVGDSSNERLFF. CDR3 bases read: TGCACCTGCAGCGTCGGGGACAGCTCCAACGAAAGATTATTT.

A remark on this clone: Mouse gene names apply. Read data end 1 residue before the CDR3 end; the end is taken from the germline J gene. V usage is TRBV26 and J usage is TRBJ1-6; D is ambiguous. TRBJ1-6 is classed as an ORF, of uncertain function. The CDR3 is made up of 14 amino acids. Germline V CDR1 and CDR2: KGHPV, FQNQEV (reference sequence). The ends were cut back, 4 bases at V and 0 bases at J, with 4 bases in the middle. CDR3 in amino acids: CASSQLSYNSPLYF. The sequenced part of the CDR3 DNA is TGTGCCAGCAGTCAACTTTCCTATAATTCGCCCCTCTAC.

Remarks on this clone: Gene names refer to mouse genes. The CDR3 end falls 1 residue outside the read, so it is completed with the germline J gene. This chain joins TRBV15 and TRBJ1-2, with TRBD1 as a possible D gene (5 bases). Trimming took 3 bases from V and 0 from J, leaving 8 bases between them. This CDR3 contains 14 residues. Germline V lookup: CDR1 SGHND, CDR2 FRSKSL. The CDR3 reads CASSFPGSNSDYTF. Partial CDR3 DNA: TGTGCCAGCAGTTTCCCAGGGTCAAACTCCGACTACACC.

In this sample, this clone turned up a few times. Germline and genes: mouse. The part of the CDR3 DNA that was read is TGTGCCAGCAGTCGACAGGGGGACACAGAAGTCTTC. Its protein is CASSRQGDTEVF. The entire CDR3 sequence reads CASSRQGDTEVFF. This chain links TRBV26 with TRBJ1-1; 9 nucleotides align to TRBD1. Sequencing ends 1 residue short of the CDR3 end; the germline J gene provides the rest. This CDR3 has 13 amino acids. The V segment lost 4 bases and the J segment 3 bases; nucleotides outside the gene matches: 0. Germline lookup yields CDR1 KGHPV and CDR2 FQNQEV (reference sequence).

Comments on this clone: Each gene name is a mouse one. The read gets to within 1 residue of the CDR3 end, and the germline J gene fills in the rest. Different DNA sequences within this sample yield the same CDR3. J is TRBJ2-2 and V is TRBV26; possible D gene TRBD1, 5 bases. The V gene's germline CDR1 is KGHPV and CDR2 FQNQEV (reference sequence). This CDR3 contains 14 residues. The ends were cut back, 2 bases at V and 1 base at J, with 5 bases in the middle. CDR3: CASSLGQNTGQLYF. Partial CDR3 DNA: TGTGCCAGCAGTCTGGGACAAAACACCGGGCAGCTCTAC.

Details on this clone: Gene names refer to mouse genes. The read terminates 1 residue before the CDR3 end, so the remaining end is supplied by the germline J gene. The rearrangement joins TRBV3 to TRBJ2-5; no clear D. V lost 5 bases and J lost 3, with 9 bases in between. CDR1 is SNHLY, CDR2 FYNGKV, per germline (reference sequence). This CDR3 comprises 13 residues. CDR3 bases read: TGTGCCAGCAGCATAGGACCGCAAGACACCCAGTAC. Translation: CASSIGPQDTQY. The whole CDR3 region reads CASSIGPQDTQYF.

As regards this clone: Gene names and germline refer to mouse. The read gets to within 1 residue of the CDR3 end, and the germline J gene fills in the rest. The rearrangement links TRBV26 to TRBJ1-3; 7 positions agree with TRBD1. V was clipped by 8 bases and J by 0 bases; unmatched bases: 7. Germline assignment: CDR1 KGHPV and CDR2 FQNQEV (reference sequence). The CDR3 spans 15 residues. The CDR3 bases that were read are TGTGCCAGCCGCGGGGGACAGCATTCTGGAAATACGCTCTAT. Its protein is CASRGGQHSGNTLY. The whole CDR3 is CASRGGQHSGNTLYF. Full variable domain (remainder filled in from reference TRBV26 and TRBJ1-3): NSKVIQTPRYLVKGQGQKAKMRCIPEKGHPVVFWYQQNKNNEFKFLINFQNQEVLQQIDMTEKRFSAECPSNSPCSLEIQSSEAGDSALYLCASRGGQHSGNTLYFGEGSRLIVV.

This clone was seen a few times. The genes are named according to mouse. The read ends 1 residue early relative to the CDR3; the germline J gene fills the gap. The chain joins TRBV15 to TRBJ1-3, with a tentative D call TRBD1 (5 bases). V was cut by 2 bases and J by 0 bases, with 5 bases left in between. The CDR3 spans 14 residues. CDR1 SGHND and CDR2 FRSKSL come from the germline V gene. The sequenced part of the CDR3 DNA is TGTGCCAGCAGTTTACAGGGTTCTGGAAATACGCTCTAT. It translates to CASSLQGSGNTLY. The entire CDR3 sequence reads CASSLQGSGNTLYF.

This clone was counted between two and nine times. The gene symbols are mouse symbols. Coverage ceases 1 residue before the CDR3 finishes, and the germline J gene fills in the end. The J gene is TRBJ2-4, the V gene TRBV4, with D tentatively TRBD2 (6 bases). The CDR3 is 14 residues long. V lost 5 bases and J 0 bases, leaving 9 bases between the germline ends. The germline CDR1 and CDR2 sequences are LGHDT and YNNKQL (reference sequence). CDR3 loop: CASSPTGSQNTLYF. The DNA read from the CDR3 is TGTGCCAGCAGCCCGACTGGTAGTCAAAACACCTTGTAC.

Remarks on this clone: The gene names given are mouse names. The read ends 1 residue shy of where the CDR3 ends; the end is completed using the germline J gene. The chain carries TRBV12-2 and TRBJ2-1, with D hard to call. Germline lookup yields CDR1 SGHLS and CDR2 HYDKME. V was shortened by 1 base and J by 0 bases, with 9 bases between the two germline ends. This CDR3 contains 15 residues. CDR3 amino acids: CASSLGSYNYAEQFF. CDR3 DNA (partial): TGTGCCAGCTCTCTTGGGTCATATAACTATGCTGAGCAGTTC.

Turning to this clone: Gene names are mouse gene names. The read falls 1 residue short of the CDR3 end, and the missing part is taken from the germline J gene. This chain connects TRBV3 to TRBJ2-5; no reliable D call. This CDR3 comprises 13 residues. The germline V gene has CDR1 SNHLY and CDR2 FYNGKV (reference sequence). Trimming took 6 bases from V and 4 from J, leaving 11 bases between them. The part of the CDR3 DNA that was read is TGTGCCAGCAGTCTAGGTCAGAAAGACACCCAGTAC. Residues: CASSLGQKDTQY. The entire CDR3 is CASSLGQKDTQYF.

Concerning this clone: The gene names given are mouse names. The read terminates 1 residue before the CDR3 end, so the remaining end is supplied by the germline J gene. J is TRBJ2-1 and V is TRBV3; D call uncertain. Trimming took off 3 bases at V and 1 base at J, with 10 bases between the two ends. Looked up from germline, CDR1 is SNHLY and CDR2 is FYNGKV (reference sequence). The CDR3 consists of 15 residues. The CDR3 loop reads CASSFRAKNYAEQFF. The DNA read from the CDR3 is TGTGCCAGCAGCTTTAGGGCAAAAAACTATGCTGAGCAGTTC.

On this clone itself: Mouse names are used for the genes. The missing CDR3 end, 1 residue past where the read stops, is filled in from the germline J gene. This sequence joins TRBV3 and TRBJ1-2; unclear D gene. V dropped 3 bases and J dropped 0 bases, with 5 bases sitting between them. CDR1 SNHLY and CDR2 FYNGKV come from the germline V gene (reference sequence). CDR3 length equals 13 residues. CDR3 DNA, as far as it was read: TGTGCCAGCAGCTTCACAACAAACTCCGACTACACC. Amino acids: CASSFTTNSDYT. In full, the CDR3 is CASSFTTNSDYTF.

Worth noting for this clone: Gene names denote mouse genes. Read coverage stops 1 residue before the CDR3 terminus; the germline J gene supplies the remainder. Different DNA sequences within this sample yield the same CDR3. This chain joins TRBV26 and TRBJ1-1, with D possibly matching TRBD1 (5 bases). The CDR3 loop spans 13 amino acids. The V gene lost 2 bases and the J gene lost 1 base, with 5 bases spanning the gap. CDR1 and CDR2 from the germline V gene are KGHPV and FQNQEV (reference sequence). CDR3 region: CASSLGQNTEVFF. Incomplete CDR3 DNA: TGTGCCAGCAGTCTGGGACAAAACACAGAAGTCTTC.